This passage covers 21 T cell receptor beta chains from one sample sequenced in a study of shared T cell receptors in the human thymus. This table comes from immunoSEQ multiplex PCR, and its TCRdb copy is limited to in-frame clones, with some not included. In the table there are about 540,000 clones, around 78% of which are singletons. This sample also belongs to another study, concerning human thymus T cells.

The sample consisted of thymocytes. The receptor set was obtained from a boy younger than two with a congenital heart defect.

The table lists this clone with a count of one. J is TRBJ2-7 and V is TRBV2; 7 nucleotides match TRBD1. This CDR3 spans 13 amino acids. Trimming took 9 bases from V and 4 from J; bases not matched to a gene: 9. The germline gives CDR1 SNHLY, CDR2 FYNNEI. The CDR3 loop is CARTGTENYEQYF. CDR3 nucleotides: TGTGCCAGAACCGGGACAGAGAATTACGAGCAGTACTTC.

The V gene is TRBV4-2, the J gene TRBJ1-1, with D uncertain. V was cut by 1 base and J by 1 base, with 7 bases left in between. The germline V gene encodes CDR1 LGHNA and CDR2 YNFKEQ. The CDR3 extends over 14 amino acids. The CDR3 loop is CASSQVVGNTEAFF. CDR3 bases: TGTGCCAGCAGCCAAGTGGTCGGGAACACTGAAGCTTTCTTT.

The chain couples TRBV18 to TRBJ2-1; 9 bases line up with TRBD2. Losses at the gene ends were 0 bases for V and 8 bases for J; bases not matched to a gene: 5. CDR1 is KGHSH, CDR2 LQKENI, per germline. This CDR3 comprises 15 residues. CDR3 sequence: CASSPPGGRAYEQFF. The CDR3 bases are TGTGCCAGCTCACCACCGGGCGGGAGGGCCTATGAGCAGTTCTTC.

The genes are TRBV9 and TRBJ2-3; D not certain. Trimming left V 3 bases short and J 2 bases short, with 16 bases between. Germline CDR1 SGDLS, CDR2 YYNGEE. This CDR3 has 16 residues. CDR3 in amino acids: CASSATTYPSTDTQYF. The CDR3 DNA is TGTGCCAGCAGCGCCACTACCTACCCGTCCACAGATACGCAGTATTTT. Combining the CDR3 with reference TRBV9 and TRBJ2-3 gives the whole variable domain DSGVTQTPKHLITATGQRVTLRCSPRSGDLSVYWYQQSLDQGLQFLIQYYNGEERAKGNILERFSAQQFPDLHSELNLSSLELGDSALYFCASSATTYPSTDTQYFGPGTRLTVL.

This clone has only a few counts. The chain recombines TRBV27 with TRBJ2-1; D might be TRBD1 (5 bases). This CDR3 spans 15 amino acids. Germline-derived CDR1 and CDR2 are MNHEY and SMNVEV (reference sequence). Deletions cut 6 bases from V and 8 bases from J, with 20 bases between. The CDR3 region has the DNA TGTGCCAGCAGCCTATTCGGACACTTGGGTGATGAGCAGTTCTTC. It yields the protein CASSLFGHLGDEQFF.

This clone was counted only a few times. This sequence joins TRBV5-4 and TRBJ1-6; 7 bases fit TRBD1. This CDR3 comprises 14 residues. V trimming: 1 base; J trimming: 9 bases; junction bases outside the gene matches: 4. CDR1 and CDR2 from the germline V gene are SGHNT and YYREEE (reference sequence). The CDR3 loop is CASSLSTGVSPLHF. DNA for the CDR3: TGTGCCAGCAGCTTGTCCACAGGGGTTTCACCCCTCCACTTT.

The V call is TRBV11-2, the J call TRBJ1-2; the D gene is possibly TRBD1 (5 bases). Trimming removed 3 bases at V and 1 base at J, with 12 bases between. The CDR3 contains 15 residues. Germline V gene sequence: CDR1 SGHAT, CDR2 FQNNGV. The CDR3 reads CASSFMTEFNYGYTF. CDR3 nucleotides: TGTGCCAGCAGCTTTATGACAGAATTTAACTATGGCTACACCTTC.

The chain has TRBV6-6 and TRBJ2-7, with D uncertain. CDR1 and CDR2 (germline): MNHNY, SVGAGI (reference sequence). This CDR3 region has 13 residues. V dropped 0 bases and J dropped 0 bases, with 3 bases sitting between them. CDR3 DNA: TGTGCCAGCAGTTACTCCAGCTCCTACGAGCAGTACTTC. Translating it yields CASSYSSSYEQYF.

The chain has TRBV5-1 and TRBJ2-7; 10 bases map to TRBD1. The germline gives CDR1 SGHRS, CDR2 YFSETQ. There are 15 residues in the CDR3. The ends lost 0 bases at V and 6 bases at J; junction bases unmatched: 6. Here the CDR3 DNA reads TGCGCCAGCAGCTTGGTGGGGACAGGGGATGGCGAGCAGTACTTC. Translated: CASSLVGTGDGEQYF.

V and J are TRBV7-9 and TRBJ2-3; 8 nucleotides line up with TRBD1. This CDR3 comprises 15 residues. Per the germline V gene, CDR1 is SEHNR and CDR2 is FQNEAQ (reference sequence). J lost 0 bases, V lost 7 bases, and 6 bases had no gene match. The chain's CDR3 is CASTLDRASTDTQYF. DNA of the CDR3: TGTGCCAGCACCCTGGACAGGGCTAGCACAGATACGCAGTATTTT.

The chain has TRBV4-3 and TRBJ2-7, with 10 bases lining up with TRBD2. Unmatched junction bases numbered 13, after V lost 1 base and J lost 4 bases. Germline assignment: CDR1 LGHNA and CDR2 YSLEER. The length of the CDR3 is 18 residues. CDR3 in DNA: TGCGCCAGCAGCCAAGTAAGGGACCCGGGACTAGCGTTTTACGAGCAGTACTTC. Translated: CASSQVRDPGLAFYEQYF.

The V and J genes are TRBV28 and TRBJ2-7; the D is unclear. The germline gives CDR1 MDHEN, CDR2 SYDVKM. Trimming took off 2 bases at V and 3 bases at J, with 23 bases between the two ends. CDR3 length: 18 residues. CDR3: CASSLRSLELRVNYEQYF. CDR3 bases: TGTGCCAGCAGTTTACGGTCCCTAGAACTCCGGGTAAACTACGAGCAGTACTTC.

The count of this clone is one. The chain carries TRBV4-3 and TRBJ2-7, with 9 nucleotides matching TRBD1. CDR3 length equals 16 residues. Germline CDR1 and CDR2: LGHNA and YSLEER. V trimming: 2 bases; J trimming: 2 bases; junction bases outside the gene matches: 7. The CDR3, as DNA: TGCGCCAGCAGCCAAAGCCCCGGGACAGGGACCTACGAGCAGTACTTC. Amino acids: CASSQSPGTGTYEQYF.

This clone appeared a few times. The rearrangement links TRBV10-3 to TRBJ2-7, with 9 bases aligning to TRBD2. The CDR3 has 16 amino acids. Trimming removed 2 bases from V and 3 bases from J; junction bases left unmatched: 8. Germline CDR1 is ENHRY and CDR2 is SYGVKD. CDR3 in DNA: TGTGCCATCAGTGAGACCCGGACTAGCGACGACTACGAGCAGTACTTC. The encoded protein is CAISETRTSDDYEQYF.

V is TRBV13 and J is TRBJ2-1; TRBD1 aligns across 7 bases. Germline V gene sequence: CDR1 PRHDT, CDR2 FYEKMQ (reference sequence). With V trimmed by 4 bases and J by 8 bases, 11 bases remained unmatched. The CDR3 has 15 residues. The DNA for the CDR3 is TGTGCCAGCAGCTCGACAGGGATACCCACCGATGAGCAGTTCTTC. This sequence encodes CASSSTGIPTDEQFF.

V usage is TRBV27 and J usage is TRBJ2-3; 8 bases line up with TRBD2. Germline V gene lookup returns CDR1 MNHEY and CDR2 SMNVEV (reference sequence). J gave up 2 bases and V 6 bases, and 19 bases lay outside the gene matches. The CDR3 runs 19 residues. This CDR3 is CASSQRPPPAGGITDTQYF. In DNA form, the CDR3 reads TGTGCCAGCAGCCAAAGGCCCCCCCCCGCGGGAGGAATCACAGATACGCAGTATTTT.

The chain couples TRBV6-1 to TRBJ2-7, with 10 bases matching TRBD1. Trimming removed 4 bases from V and 5 bases from J; junction bases left unmatched: 11. The CDR3 sequence is 16 residues long. Germline V gene data show CDR1 as MNHNS and CDR2 as SASEGT. The CDR3, as DNA: TGTGCCAGCAGTGCACAACGGGACAGGGGTGCTGACGAGCAGTACTTC. Protein: CASSAQRDRGADEQYF.

The chain uses TRBV29-1 and TRBJ1-2; a weak D match, TRBD1 (5 bases). Deletions cut 7 bases from V and 0 bases from J, with 12 bases between. Germline CDR1 and CDR2: SQVTM and ANQGSEA. The CDR3 length is 13 residues. The CDR3 bases are TGCAGCGCCTTTACGGGGGCTAACTATGGCTACACCTTC. It specifies CSAFTGANYGYTF. The full variable domain, rest sourced from reference TRBV29-1 and TRBJ1-2, is SAVISQKPSRDICQRGTSLTIQCQVDSQVTMMFWYRQQPGQSLTLIATANQGSEATYESGFVIDKFPISRPNLTFSTLTVSNMSPEDSSIYLCSAFTGANYGYTFGSGTRLTVV.

The chain is built from TRBV6-6 and TRBJ2-7, with a weak D call TRBD2 (7 bases). The CDR3 has 11 residues. Per the germline V gene, CDR1 is MNHNY and CDR2 is SVGAGI (reference sequence). Trimming took 7 bases from V and 6 from J, leaving 10 bases between them. CDR3 in DNA: TGTGCCAGCAAGGGGGGGGCCGAGCAGTACTTC. Translated, it gives CASKGGAEQYF.

The chain has TRBV7-9 and TRBJ2-1; tentatively, D is TRBD2 (5 bases). Germline CDR1 and CDR2: SEHNR and FQNEAQ (reference sequence). V shed 3 bases and J shed 0 bases, with 9 bases lying between them. This CDR3 is built from 15 residues. For the CDR3, the DNA is TGTGCCAGCAGCTTCGGAGGCATCTCCTACAATGAGCAGTTCTTC. It is translated as CASSFGGISYNEQFF.

V is TRBV6-1 and J is TRBJ2-2; D not certain. The CDR3 is 18 residues long. Germline CDR1 and CDR2: MNHNS and SASEGT. Trimming stripped 2 bases from V and 0 bases from J, with 16 bases between. In DNA form, the CDR3 reads TGTGCCAGCAGTGAATGTCTACTACCCCCGACGAACACCGGGGAGCTGTTTTTT. As protein: CASSECLLPPTNTGELFF.